One sample yielded the 23 T cell receptor beta chains listed below, sequenced in a study of Ad26.COV2.S vaccination and SARS-CoV-2 variants. Using immunoSEQ multiplex PCR, the repertoire was profiled, and TCRdb retains in-frame clones only, with some absent. The sample consists of around 450,000 clones, roughly 90% of them appearing once. The treatment was: roughly 18 received Ad26.COV2.S at low or high dose, single or two shots; about 5 received placebo; per-sample allocation not given. All samples were drawn on day 63, counting from the first vaccine or placebo injection. The source was peripheral blood, collected in a trial of Ad26.COV2.S vaccine versus placebo. These receptors were obtained from a person between 18 and 65 years old who received the Ad26.COV2.S COVID-19 vaccine or a placebo.

This clone has just one count. The gene calls are TRBV19 and TRBJ1-1, with TRBD1 as a possible D gene (5 bases). From germline, CDR1 is LNHDA and CDR2 SQIVND (reference sequence). The CDR3 contains 15 residues. Trimming stripped 8 bases from V and 6 bases from J, with 22 bases between. CDR3: CASLGTWPSGSEAFF. The CDR3 DNA sequence: TGTGCCAGTCTAGGGACTTGGCCCTCGGGGTCTGAAGCTTTCTTT.

The V and J genes are TRBV12-3 or TRBV12-4 and TRBJ2-1; a possible D gene is TRBD1 (6 bases). Trimming removed 6 bases from V and 8 bases from J, with 11 bases in between. The CDR3 length is 12 residues. For the CDR3, the DNA is TGTGCCAGCAGGACTACAGGGTATGAGCAGTTCTTC. Its translation is CASRTTGYEQFF.

The chain is built from TRBV6-5 and TRBJ2-1, with 13 bases that match TRBD2. Germline V gene data show CDR1 as MNHEY and CDR2 as SVGAGI. This CDR3 contains 15 residues. Trimming removed 5 bases from V and 6 bases from J; junction bases left unmatched: 4. The CDR3 region is CASSKTSGGSNEQFF. The CDR3 coding sequence is TGTGCCAGCAGTAAGACTAGCGGGGGGTCCAATGAGCAGTTCTTC.

This clone came up a few times. This chain joins TRBV21-1 and TRBJ1-6. TRBV21-1 is classified as a pseudogene. The CDR3 length is 17 residues. In DNA, the CDR3 is TGTGCCAGCAGCAAACGCCCCATCTGGTGCGCCGATTCACCCCTCCACTTT. Encoded protein: CASSKRPIWCADSPLHF.

The V and J genes are TRBV5-4 and TRBJ2-2; D is undetermined. V was cut by 0 bases and J by 6 bases, with 15 bases left in between. The CDR3 runs 16 residues. Germline V lookup: CDR1 SGHNT, CDR2 YYREEE (reference sequence). CDR3: CASSLDIVNSPGELFF. The CDR3 nucleotides read TGTGCCAGCAGCTTGGATATAGTCAATAGCCCCGGGGAGCTGTTTTTT.

The chain carries TRBV5-5 and TRBJ2-7, with D unclear. V was cut by 2 bases and J by 0 bases, with 15 bases left in between. CDR3 size: 16 residues. Germline CDR1 reads SGHKS; CDR2 reads YYEKEE (reference sequence). The CDR3 region has the DNA TGTGCCAGCAGCTTCTCGTCTCCACGTGACTCCTACGAGCAGTACTTC. Translating gives CASSFSSPRDSYEQYF.

With respect to this clone: Other DNA sequences in the sample encode the same CDR3. The gene calls are TRBV7-9 and TRBJ1-1; D not resolved. This CDR3 has 13 amino acids. The V end was cut by 1 base, the J end by 3 bases, with 6 bases between. Germline lookup yields CDR1 SEHNR and CDR2 FQNEAQ (reference sequence). The chain's CDR3 is CASSLGQYTEAFF. The DNA of the CDR3 is TGTGCCAGCAGCTTAGGCCAGTACACTGAAGCTTTCTTT. The complete variable domain, with remaining parts taken from reference TRBV7-9 and TRBJ1-1, reads DTGVSQNPRHKITKRGQNVTFRCDPISEHNRLYWYRQTLGQGPEFLTYFQNEAQLEKSRLLSDRFSAERPKGSFSTLEIQRTEQGDSAMYLCASSLGQYTEAFFGQGTRLTVV.

The chain uses TRBV14 and TRBJ2-5, with 10 bases matching TRBD2. The CDR3 runs to 18 residues. V gave up 2 bases and J gave up 2 bases; unmatched junction bases: 11. Germline loops: CDR1 SGHDN, CDR2 FVKESK. The CDR3 nucleotides read TGTGCCAGCAGCCAACTCCTTTTAGGACTAGCGGAACAAGAGACCCAGTACTTC. As protein: CASSQLLLGLAEQETQYF.

The CDR3 DNA is TGTGCCAGCAACTTTGCAGGGGGTGGCTCCTACGAGCAGTACTTC. This translates into CASNFAGGGSYEQYF. The chain links TRBV7-8 to TRBJ2-7, with 7 positions matching TRBD1. The CDR3 runs 15 residues. Germline V gene data show CDR1 as SGHVS and CDR2 as FQNEAQ. The J segment lost 0 bases and the V segment lost 7 bases, leaving 9 bases of the junction unmatched.

The rearrangement joins TRBV2 to TRBJ1-6; D not certain. This CDR3 is 16 amino acids long. Trimming left V 4 bases short and J 0 bases short, with 10 bases between. Germline CDR1 and CDR2: SNHLY and FYNNEI. CDR3 in DNA: TGTGCCAGCAGTGTGGTCACGAGCTCCTATAATTCACCCCTCCACTTT. This sequence encodes CASSVVTSSYNSPLHF.

This chain joins TRBV5-1 and TRBJ2-7; TRBD2 aligns across 8 bases. CDR1 and CDR2 (germline): SGHRS, YFSETQ. Losses at the gene ends were 3 bases for V and 5 bases for J; bases not matched to a gene: 22. The CDR3 is made up of 19 amino acids. CDR3 residues: CASSYLTRGGRARSDEQYF. The CDR3 bases are TGCGCCAGCAGCTACCTGACTCGCGGGGGGAGGGCTAGATCTGACGAGCAGTACTTC.

This rearrangement joins TRBV6-5 to TRBJ1-1; 9 nucleotides match TRBD1. This CDR3 contains 13 residues. The germline CDR1 and CDR2 sequences are MNHEY and SVGAGI. Trimming at V came to 6 bases and at J to 6 bases, leaving 5 bases not matched to a gene. The CDR3 loop reads CASRDRGRSEAFF. The DNA of the CDR3 is TGTGCCAGCAGGGACAGGGGACGATCTGAAGCTTTCTTT.

This clone came up once. This chain connects TRBV6-5 to TRBJ2-2; 8 bases align to TRBD2. Germline loops: CDR1 MNHEY, CDR2 SVGAGI. After removal of 4 bases from V and 6 bases from J, the junction contained 4 bases not matched to a gene. The CDR3 is 14 residues long. CDR3: CASSFGGGPGELFF. The CDR3 DNA is TGTGCCAGCAGTTTCGGGGGGGGTCCCGGGGAGCTGTTTTTT.

This clone was picked up one time. The V call is TRBV12-3 or TRBV12-4, the J call TRBJ1-1; D is undetermined. Trimming stripped 3 bases from V and 6 bases from J, with 8 bases between. This CDR3 is built from 12 residues. The DNA of the CDR3 is TGTGCCAGCAGTTTCGATGAGCCTGAAGCTTTCTTT. Its translation: CASSFDEPEAFF.

The chain joins TRBV30 to TRBJ2-3; 8 positions match TRBD2. CDR1 GTSNPN and CDR2 SVGIG come from the germline V gene (reference sequence). This CDR3 contains 13 residues. With V trimmed by 4 bases and J by 6 bases, 6 bases remained unmatched. The CDR3 sequence is CAWTRGAGDTQYF. CDR3 coding DNA: TGTGCCTGGACGCGGGGGGCTGGGGATACGCAGTATTTT.

The chain couples TRBV5-5 to TRBJ1-4; D might be TRBD1 (5 bases). This CDR3 has 16 amino acids. Per germline, CDR1 SGHKS and CDR2 YYEKEE (reference sequence). V dropped 4 bases and J dropped 3 bases, with 16 bases sitting between them. CDR3 nucleotides: TGTGCCAGCAGCCCCGAGAGGGGCTTATCTAATGAAAAACTGTTTTTT. Translated: CASSPERGLSNEKLFF.

This rearrangement joins TRBV9 to TRBJ2-7; TRBD1 agrees at 7 bases. CDR3 length: 15 amino acids. CDR1 and CDR2 (germline): SGDLS, YYNGEE. Trimming at V came to 3 bases and at J to 2 bases, leaving 8 bases not matched to a gene. The chain's CDR3 is CASSADRDSPYEQYF. Here the CDR3 DNA reads TGTGCCAGCAGCGCCGACCGGGACAGTCCCTACGAGCAGTACTTC.

The chain links TRBV27 to TRBJ2-1, with 9 nucleotides matching TRBD2. Germline lookup yields CDR1 MNHEY and CDR2 SMNVEV (reference sequence). With 3 bases clipped from V and 9 bases from J, the junction kept 6 bases outside the gene matches. The CDR3 is 14 amino acids. In nucleotides, the CDR3 is TGTGCCAGCAGTTTGGCGGCGGGGGGGTCTGAGCAGTTCTTC. Amino acid sequence: CASSLAAGGSEQFF.

The chain has TRBV5-1 and TRBJ2-7; D may correspond to TRBD1 or TRBD2 (5 bases each). Trimming pared 4 bases from V and 4 bases from J, leaving 15 bases between. Germline V gene sequence: CDR1 SGHRS, CDR2 YFSETQ. The CDR3 is 14 residues long. CDR3: CASSRWVGEYEQYF. DNA for the CDR3: TGCGCCAGCAGCAGATGGGTGGGGGAGTACGAGCAGTACTTC.

The chain uses TRBV10-3 and TRBJ1-1, with D possibly being TRBD1 (5 bases). The CDR3 is made up of 14 amino acids. Trimming took 6 bases from V and 6 from J, leaving 17 bases between them. The germline CDR1 and CDR2 sequences are ENHRY and SYGVKD. CDR3 nucleotides: TGTGCCATCAGGGCCCCCGGGGACCCCTCTGAAGCTTTCTTT. This codes for CAIRAPGDPSEAFF.

The chain uses TRBV3-1 (or the pseudogene TRBV3-2) and TRBJ2-7; D is unresolved. Per germline, CDR1 LGHDT and CDR2 YNNKEL (reference sequence). This CDR3 is 11 amino acids long. Trimming took 1 base from V and 6 from J, leaving 4 bases between them. The CDR3 loop is CASSQVGEQYF. The CDR3 DNA follows: TGTGCCAGCAGCCAAGTCGGCGAGCAGTACTTC.

The rearrangement uses TRBV5-1 and TRBJ1-2; 9 nucleotides align to TRBD1. V lost 0 bases to trimming and J lost 5 bases; unmatched junction nucleotides: 5. The germline gives CDR1 SGHRS, CDR2 YFSETQ. This CDR3 has 15 residues. The CDR3 is CASSLGTGASYGYTF. CDR3 DNA: TGCGCCAGCAGCTTGGGGACAGGGGCCTCGTATGGCTACACCTTC.

The rearrangement uses TRBV5-5 and TRBJ1-4; TRBD1 agrees at 7 bases. Germline-derived CDR1 and CDR2 are SGHKS and YYEKEE (reference sequence). The trim removed 9 bases at V and 4 bases at J, leaving 6 bases unmatched. The CDR3 covers 13 residues. CDR3 region: CATQGGNNEKLFF. CDR3 in DNA: TGTGCCACCCAGGGGGGGAATAATGAAAAACTGTTTTTT.